These T cell receptor beta chains were read from a single sample in a study of shared clonotypes between healthy human individuals. Clones were read by immunoSEQ multiplex PCR, and TCRdb kept only the in-frame ones, dropping some. The sample has 2 million to 2.5 million clones, 80% to 95% seen once. What was sequenced was naive CD4+ T cells from PBMCs. These receptors all come from a man aged 18 to 29 in good health. Some clones in this sample may be carry-over from other donors' samples. CDR3s include the opening cysteine and the closing phenylalanine or tryptophan. Each record gives: D gene, J gene, V gene, clone size, CDR3 protein, CDR3 DNA. The D gene is left open where the match is weak. The size of a clone is reported for some rows only, either as once, few or many, or as a class for expanded clones.

TRBD1 TRBJ2-7 TRBV10-1 . CASGRQGSEQYF TGCGCCAGCGGAAGACAGGGCTCCGAGCAGTACTTC
TRBD1 TRBJ2-1 TRBV5-4 . CASSLFQGGPHSYNEQFF TGTGCCAGCAGCTTGTTCCAAGGGGGCCCCCACTCCTACAATGAGCAGTTCTTC
. TRBJ2-3 TRBV5-4 once CASSSLTDTQYF TGTGCCAGCAGCTCCCTCACAGATACGCAGTATTTT
. TRBJ1-3 TRBV29-1 . CSVSSSGNTIYF TGCAGCGTTTCTAGCTCTGGAAACACCATATATTTT
. TRBJ2-2 TRBV11-3 . CASSSQADGGSGELFF TGTGCCAGCAGCTCCCAGGCTGACGGGGGAAGCGGGGAGCTGTTTTTT
TRBD2 TRBJ2-4 TRBV5-1 . CASSSAGGRDIQYF TGCGCCAGCAGCAGTGCGGGGGGCCGGGACATTCAGTACTTC
TRBD2 TRBJ2-1 TRBV9 . CASSALAGVEYNEQFF TGTGCCAGCAGCGCCTTAGCGGGAGTAGAGTACAATGAGCAGTTCTTC
TRBD1 TRBJ2-1 TRBV10-3 few CAISDPGQGLNEQFF TGTGCCATCAGTGACCCGGGACAGGGTTTAAATGAGCAGTTCTTC
. TRBJ2-7 TRBV25-1 . CASSHPQEYEQYF TGTGCCAGCAGCCACCCACAGGAGTACGAGCAGTACTTC
. TRBJ1-1 TRBV4-1 few CASSPGIPMWANTEAFF TGCGCCAGCAGCCCTGGGATCCCTATGTGGGCGAACACTGAAGCTTTCTTT
. TRBJ2-7 TRBV5-1 . CASSNYDSYEQYF TGCGCCAGCAGCAATTATGACAGTTACGAGCAGTACTTC
TRBD2 TRBJ2-3 TRBV2 . CASTQLAAQYF TGTGCCAGCACTCAACTAGCGGCGCAGTATTTT
TRBD1 TRBJ1-2 TRBV19 . CASSLTGGSSYGYTF TGTGCCAGTAGTTTAACAGGGGGCTCTAGCTATGGCTACACCTTC
. TRBJ1-5 TRBV27 . CASSLEGRGGQPQHF TGTGCCAGCAGTTTGGAGGGGCGCGGGGGACAGCCCCAGCATTTT
. TRBJ1-1 TRBV7-3 . CASSLRAVALAEAFF TGTGCCAGCAGCTTAAGGGCCGTCGCTCTGGCTGAAGCTTTCTTT
TRBD2 TRBJ2-5 TRBV6-4 . CASRGLAGGQETQYF TGTGCCAGCAGGGGACTAGCGGGAGGCCAAGAGACCCAGTACTTC
TRBD1 TRBJ1-6 TRBV29-1 . CSVRTQGQNSPLHF TGCAGCGTTCGAACACAGGGGCAGAATTCACCCCTCCACTTT